Presented here are 9 T cell receptor beta chains from one specimen sequenced in a study of shared clonotypes between healthy human individuals. TCRdb's table, derived via immunoSEQ multiplex PCR, lists solely in-frame clones and lacks some. The data hold over a million clones, with about 77% observed a single time. Sequenced sample: memory CD4+ T cells sorted from blood. Subset denoted: CD45RA-negative fraction. The source is a man younger than 35 in good health.

The chain is built from TRBV4-3 and TRBJ1-5; D unresolved. Per germline, CDR1 LGHNA and CDR2 YSLEER. Trimming left V 3 bases short and J 0 bases short, with 9 bases between. The CDR3 totals 15 residues. The CDR3 reads CASSQSVYSNQPQHF. The CDR3 DNA reads as TGCGCCAGCAGCCAGTCGGTGTATAGCAATCAGCCCCAGCATTTT.

The chain links TRBV10-1 to TRBJ2-2; D uncertain. The CDR3 length is 11 residues. Germline V gene sequence: CDR1 WNHNN, CDR2 SYGVQD (reference sequence). V lost 4 bases and J lost 6, with 3 bases in between. CDR3 in amino acids: CASSGPGELFF. The CDR3 nucleotides read TGCGCCAGCAGTGGACCCGGGGAGCTGTTTTTT.

This chain joins TRBV6-1 and TRBJ2-2; 7 bases match TRBD2. V lost 4 bases to trimming and J lost 4 bases; unmatched junction nucleotides: 9. The CDR3 totals 16 residues. Per the germline V gene, CDR1 is MNHNS and CDR2 is SASEGT. For the CDR3, the DNA is TGTGCCAGCAGTGGTCCCCATGGGGGGGGCACCGGGGAGCTGTTTTTT. Its translation: CASSGPHGGGTGELFF.

This clone was seen a few times. The V gene is TRBV6-4, the J gene TRBJ1-1, with D possibly being TRBD1 (6 bases). CDR1 is MRHNA and CDR2 is SNTAGT in the germline V gene. V was pared by 6 bases and J by 5 bases, with 16 bases between. This CDR3 is built from 14 residues. CDR3 loop: CASRDSSWETEAFF. As DNA, the CDR3 is TGTGCCAGCAGGGACAGTAGTTGGGAGACTGAAGCTTTCTTT.

This sequence joins TRBV19 and TRBJ2-2; TRBD1 matches at 9 bases. Germline CDR1 and CDR2: LNHDA and SQIVND (reference sequence). The trim removed 9 bases at V and 6 bases at J, leaving 8 bases unmatched. This CDR3 contains 14 residues. The CDR3 is CASSGQGYAGELFF. CDR3 nucleotides: TGTGCCAGCAGTGGACAGGGGTACGCCGGGGAGCTGTTTTTT.

This chain connects TRBV7-2 to TRBJ1-3; D gene ambiguous. The CDR3 has 14 amino acids. Germline CDR1 SGHTA, CDR2 FQGNSA. Between the trimmed V and J ends, which lost 6 bases and 2 bases, there was a span of 11 bases. The CDR3 DNA follows: TGTGCCAGCAGATCCCCGAGGGCTGGAAACACCATATATTTT. It codes for CASRSPRAGNTIYF.

Note on this clone: The identical CDR3 is also encoded by other nucleotide sequences in the sample. The chain has TRBV7-3 and TRBJ1-1; weak D call: TRBD1 (5 bases). The V end was cut by 5 bases, the J end by 0 bases, with 13 bases between. The CDR3 consists of 15 residues. Germline assignment: CDR1 SGHTA and CDR2 FQGTGA. The CDR3 nucleotides are TGTGCCAGCAGCCTTGAGGGGTCTATGAACACTGAAGCTTTCTTT. Its protein is CASSLEGSMNTEAFF.

The J gene is TRBJ2-1, the V gene TRBV18; 10 bases agree with TRBD2. The CDR3 is 15 amino acids. From germline, CDR1 is KGHSH and CDR2 LQKENI. V lost 3 bases, J lost 5 bases, and 4 bases stayed unmatched. CDR3 loop: CASSPKAGGDNEQFF. CDR3 bases: TGTGCCAGCTCACCGAAAGCGGGAGGGGACAATGAGCAGTTCTTC.

This chain joins TRBV21-1 and TRBJ2-3; the D segment call TRBD2 is taken from the table without a DNA check. TRBV21-1 is classified as a pseudogene. The CDR3 is 17 amino acids. The CDR3 DNA is TGTGCCAGCAGCCCACACTGGCGGGAGGTAAGCACAGATACGCAGTATTTT. Translated: CASSPHWREVSTDTQYF.